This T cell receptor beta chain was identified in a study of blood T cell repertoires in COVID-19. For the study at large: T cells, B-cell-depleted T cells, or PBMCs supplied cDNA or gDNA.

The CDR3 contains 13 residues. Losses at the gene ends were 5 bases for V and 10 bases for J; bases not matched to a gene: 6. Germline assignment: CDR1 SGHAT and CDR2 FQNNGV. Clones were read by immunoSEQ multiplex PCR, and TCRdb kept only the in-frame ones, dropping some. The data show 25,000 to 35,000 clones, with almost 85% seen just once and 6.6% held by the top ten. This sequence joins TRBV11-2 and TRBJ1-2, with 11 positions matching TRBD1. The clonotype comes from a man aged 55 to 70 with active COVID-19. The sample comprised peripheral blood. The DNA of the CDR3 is TGTGCCAGCAGCCTGGGACAGGGGGTGATCTACACCTTC. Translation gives CASSLGQGVIYTF.